A single sample is the source of the 13 T cell receptor beta chains below, sequenced in a study of blood T cell repertoires in COVID-19. This table comes from immunoSEQ multiplex PCR, and its TCRdb copy is limited to in-frame clones, with some not included. The data hold more than 80,000 clones, with around 87% observed a single time. The material sequenced was peripheral blood. Source of these receptors: a man aged 35-49 years with acute or convalescent COVID-19.

This clone was detected a few times. This chain uses TRBV19 with TRBJ2-6; TRBD1 matches 8 bases. Germline lookup yields CDR1 LNHDA and CDR2 SQIVND (reference sequence). The CDR3 covers 17 residues. The ends lost 10 bases at V and 0 bases at J; junction bases unmatched: 11. DNA of the CDR3: TGTGCCACCACGGACAGGGTCATGGGCTCTGGGGCCAACGTCCTGACTTTC. This sequence encodes CATTDRVMGSGANVLTF.

This rearrangement joins TRBV6-2 or TRBV6-3 to TRBJ1-6, with D maybe TRBD1 (6 bases). There are 15 residues in the CDR3. CDR1 is MNHEY, CDR2 SVGEGT, per germline. V lost 6 bases to trimming and J lost 9 bases, with 18 bases between them. The CDR3 sequence: CASSLRTSQGSPLHF. The CDR3 DNA follows: TGTGCCAGCAGCCTAAGGACATCACAGGGTTCACCCCTCCACTTT.

This clone has just a few counts. The chain carries TRBV18 and TRBJ2-7; 8 nucleotides agree with TRBD2. The length of the CDR3 is 14 residues. Germline values: CDR1 KGHSH, CDR2 LQKENI. V lost 6 bases, J lost 2 bases, and 6 bases stayed unmatched. CDR3 region: CASSREGGTYEQYF. In nucleotides, the CDR3 is TGTGCCAGCTCTCGGGAGGGGGGAACCTACGAGCAGTACTTC.

This chain joins TRBV28 and TRBJ1-1; D uncertain. This CDR3 has 16 residues. In germline, CDR1 is MDHEN, CDR2 SYDVKM. Trimming cost V 4 bases and J 2 bases, with 17 bases left between them. Here the CDR3 reads CASSYLRRRDNTEAFF. CDR3 nucleotide sequence: TGTGCCAGCAGTTACCTAAGACGGAGGGATAACACTGAAGCTTTCTTT. The variable domain in full, with the rest retrieved from reference TRBV28 and TRBJ1-1, is DVKVTQSSRYLVKRTGEKVFLECVQDMDHENMFWYRQDPGLGLRLIYFSYDVKMKEKGDIPEGYSVSREKKERFSLILESASTNQTSMYLCASSYLRRRDNTEAFFGQGTRLTVV.

Concerning this clone itself: The sample contains more than one DNA sequence encoding this CDR3. The chain combines TRBV11-3 with TRBJ2-5; 7 bases map to TRBD2. This CDR3 spans 13 amino acids. V was pared by 2 bases and J by 4 bases, with 1 base of the junction left unmatched. The germline V gene encodes CDR1 SGHNT and CDR2 YENEEA. The CDR3, as DNA: TGTGCCAGCAGCTTAACTAGCGCAGAGACCCAGTACTTC. This gives the protein CASSLTSAETQYF.

The chain is built from TRBV11-2 and TRBJ2-5; 8 bases are shared with TRBD1. Trimming removed 2 bases from V and 5 bases from J; junction bases left unmatched: 13. The CDR3 totals 17 residues. Germline loops: CDR1 SGHAT, CDR2 FQNNGV. The chain's CDR3 is CASSLTGQGRSAETQYF. The CDR3, as DNA: TGTGCCAGCAGCTTAACCGGACAGGGAAGGAGTGCGGAGACCCAGTACTTC. The full variable domain, in which reference TRBV11-2 and TRBJ2-5 provide the parts outside the CDR3, is EAGVAQSPRYKIIEKRQSVAFWCNPISGHATLYWYQQILGQGPKLLIQFQNNGVVDDSQLPKDRFSAERLKGVDSTLKIQPAKLEDSAVYLCASSLTGQGRSAETQYFGPGTRLLVL.

The chain carries TRBV27 and TRBJ1-5; 7 positions agree with TRBD1. Trimming removed 6 bases from V and 5 bases from J; junction bases left unmatched: 4. The CDR3 consists of 13 residues. Germline CDR1 reads MNHEY; CDR2 reads SMNVEV (reference sequence). The DNA for the CDR3 is TGTGCCAGCAGCTACAGGGGTGATCAGCCCCAGCATTTT. The encoded protein is CASSYRGDQPQHF.

The chain combines TRBV9 with TRBJ1-4; D is perhaps TRBD1 (5 bases). The CDR3 is made up of 14 amino acids. V shed 4 bases and J shed 8 bases, with 15 bases lying between them. Looked up from germline, CDR1 is SGDLS and CDR2 is YYNGEE. This CDR3 is CASSPGLKGEKLFF. CDR3 DNA sequence: TGTGCCAGCAGCCCTGGCCTAAAGGGGGAAAAACTGTTTTTT.

The gene calls are TRBV2 and TRBJ1-1; the D is unclear. Germline lookup yields CDR1 SNHLY and CDR2 FYNNEI. V was trimmed by 6 bases and J by 7 bases, leaving 15 bases between them. The CDR3 loop spans 13 amino acids. CDR3 residues: CASSAPSGSEAFF. The CDR3 DNA reads as TGTGCCAGCAGCGCTCCCTCCGGGAGTGAAGCTTTCTTT.

CDR3 in DNA: TGTGCCAGCAGTCAGCCGGGACAGTCAACTCTCACCGGGGAGCTGTTTTTT. It translates to CASSQPGQSTLTGELFF. The chain is built from TRBV6-2 or TRBV6-3 and TRBJ2-2; TRBD1 agrees at 7 bases. Per germline, CDR1 MNHEY and CDR2 SVGEGT. V was clipped by 5 bases and J by 4 bases; unmatched bases: 13. The CDR3 extends over 17 amino acids.

The chain employs TRBV30 and TRBJ2-1, with TRBD2 matching 10 bases. Trimming removed 3 bases from V and 5 bases from J; junction bases left unmatched: 10. The CDR3 totals 16 residues. Germline V gene data show CDR1 as GTSNPN and CDR2 as SVGIG (reference sequence). The CDR3 loop is CAWRPPLAGVNNEQFF. The CDR3 DNA reads as TGTGCCTGGAGACCCCCCCTAGCGGGAGTTAACAATGAGCAGTTCTTC.

CDR3 amino acids: CARSTRQGTSNQPQHF. CDR3 in DNA: TGTGCCAGAAGCACCCGACAGGGAACTAGCAATCAGCCCCAGCATTTT. J is TRBJ1-5 and V is TRBV5-3; 7 nucleotides match TRBD1. TRBV5-3 belongs to the ORF category, with a function that is uncertain. Unmatched junction bases numbered 7, after V lost 4 bases and J lost 0 bases. This CDR3 comprises 16 residues.

Regarding this clone: At the DNA level, this CDR3 is encoded by other sequences in the same sample as well. CDR3 bases: TGCGCCAGCAGCACCGGGACAGGAAATGAAAAACTGTTTTTT. It codes for CASSTGTGNEKLFF. V and J are TRBV5-1 and TRBJ1-4, with 8 nucleotides matching TRBD1. This CDR3 has 14 amino acids. V shed 4 bases, J shed 5 bases, and the junction held 4 bases outside the gene matches. Germline values: CDR1 SGHRS, CDR2 YFSETQ.